These 19 T cell receptor beta chains were sequenced from one sample in a study of blood T cell repertoires in COVID-19. TCRdb keeps only in-frame clones here, not all; method: immunoSEQ multiplex PCR. The table includes about 340,000 clones, 65% to 85% detected once. The sample was peripheral blood. These receptor sequences come from a man aged 25-45 years with active or convalescent COVID-19.

The chain joins TRBV30 to TRBJ1-6; TRBD1 aligns across 8 bases. CDR1 and CDR2 from the germline V gene are GTSNPN and SVGIG (reference sequence). V shed 5 bases, J shed 6 bases, and the junction held 6 bases outside the gene matches. The CDR3 contains 14 residues. The CDR3 loop is CAWATGVTNSPLHF. In nucleotides, the CDR3 is TGTGCCTGGGCGACAGGGGTGACTAATTCACCCCTCCACTTT.

V usage is TRBV7-9 and J usage is TRBJ2-2, with TRBD2 as a possible D gene (6 bases). The CDR3 is 15 residues long. Trimming shortened V by 1 base and J by 5 bases, and 11 bases separated the two germline ends. Germline CDR1 and CDR2: SEHNR and FQNEAQ (reference sequence). CDR3 DNA sequence: TGTGCCAGCAGCTTAGGAAGCGGGCGGACCGGGGAGCTGTTTTTT. It encodes CASSLGSGRTGELFF.

J is TRBJ2-7 and V is TRBV6-1, with 7 bases aligning to TRBD1. V gave up 2 bases and J gave up 7 bases; unmatched junction bases: 11. Germline CDR1 is MNHNS and CDR2 is SASEGT. This CDR3 is 15 amino acids long. Here the CDR3 DNA reads TGTGCCAGCAGTGAACAGCACAGGGGACATGCAGAGCAGTACTTC. Protein product: CASSEQHRGHAEQYF.

The chain links TRBV29-1 to TRBJ1-1; D possibly corresponds to TRBD1 (6 bases). CDR3 length: 14 residues. Trimming left V 8 bases short and J 4 bases short, with 20 bases between. Germline CDR1 SQVTM, CDR2 ANQGSEA. CDR3 sequence: CSTMKGTGITEAFF. CDR3 DNA: TGCAGCACAATGAAGGGAACAGGGATCACTGAAGCTTTCTTT.

The gene calls are TRBV19 and TRBJ2-5, with TRBD2 identical over 13 bases. The junction had 15 bases not matched to a gene; V was cut back by 4 bases and J by 4 bases. The CDR3 extends over 19 amino acids. The germline CDR1 and CDR2 sequences are LNHDA and SQIVND (reference sequence). The CDR3 reads CASSTPLGLAGVSPETQYF. CDR3 in DNA: TGTGCCAGTAGTACCCCCCTCGGACTAGCGGGAGTATCCCCAGAGACCCAGTACTTC.

The chain is built from TRBV25-1 and TRBJ2-1; 12 bases map to TRBD1. The CDR3 covers 14 residues. The ends lost 4 bases at V and 8 bases at J; junction bases unmatched: 3. Germline CDR1 reads MGHDK; CDR2 reads SYGVNS. The CDR3 DNA sequence: TGTGCCAGCAGTGGAGGGACAGGGGGCGATGAGCAGTTCTTC. Translation: CASSGGTGGDEQFF.

This clone was recorded a few times. The rearrangement uses TRBV27 and TRBJ1-6; tentative D call: TRBD1 (5 bases). Trimming removed 8 bases from V and 7 bases from J, with 15 bases in between. CDR1 and CDR2 (germline): MNHEY, SMNVEV (reference sequence). This CDR3 spans 14 amino acids. The CDR3 is CASGWDSRNSPLHF. CDR3 nucleotides: TGTGCCAGCGGATGGGACTCCCGAAATTCACCCCTCCACTTT.

The CDR3 protein is CASSHGTGETEAFF. In DNA, the CDR3 is TGTGCCAGCAGCCATGGGACAGGGGAAACTGAAGCTTTCTTT. The V and J genes are TRBV3-1 (or the pseudogene TRBV3-2) and TRBJ1-1, with TRBD1 identical over 10 bases. CDR3 length equals 14 residues. Looked up from germline, CDR1 is LGHDT and CDR2 is YNNKEL (reference sequence). V lost 3 bases, J lost 5 bases, and 3 bases stayed unmatched.

The V gene is TRBV11-2, the J gene TRBJ1-1, with 10 bases matching TRBD1. Germline-derived CDR1 and CDR2 are SGHAT and FQNNGV. V lost 5 bases to trimming and J lost 3 bases; unmatched junction nucleotides: 6. This CDR3 spans 15 amino acids. The CDR3 coding sequence is TGTGCCAGCAGCCCCGGACAGGGGGAGGACACTGAAGCTTTCTTT. Residues: CASSPGQGEDTEAFF.

The rearrangement joins TRBV6-2 or TRBV6-3 to TRBJ1-6, with no clear D. Germline lookup yields CDR1 MNHEY and CDR2 SVGEGT. V was pared by 5 bases and J by 7 bases, with 18 bases between. This CDR3 comprises 16 residues. CDR3 sequence (DNA): TGTGCCAGCAGTAAATCTGGGGAGACCTGGAATTCACCCCTCCACTTT. Amino acids: CASSKSGETWNSPLHF.

The V gene is TRBV18, the J gene TRBJ1-2; D gene unclear. CDR1 is KGHSH and CDR2 is LQKENI in the germline V gene. There are 16 residues in the CDR3. V dropped 0 bases and J dropped 8 bases, with 19 bases sitting between them. CDR3 loop: CASSPPGGPLGRGYTF. The CDR3 nucleotides are TGTGCCAGCTCACCACCGGGAGGGCCGCTCGGTCGAGGCTACACCTTC. Complete variable domain (other parts from reference TRBV18 and TRBJ1-2): NAGVMQNPRHLVRRRGQEARLRCSPMKGHSHVYWYRQLPEEGLKFMVYLQKENIIDESGMPKERFSAEFPKEGPSILRIQQVVRGDSAAYFCASSPPGGPLGRGYTFGSGTRLTVV.

The chain employs TRBV11-3 and TRBJ1-6; 7 nucleotides match TRBD1. V lost 5 bases and J lost 7; bases outside the gene matches: 11. The germline CDR1 and CDR2 sequences are SGHNT and YENEEA. The CDR3 runs to 16 residues. This CDR3 is CASSPRGQTSNSPLHF. The CDR3 DNA reads as TGTGCCAGCAGCCCTAGGGGACAGACTTCGAATTCACCCCTCCACTTT.

This chain uses TRBV10-3 with TRBJ1-1; weak D call: TRBD1 (6 bases). V was cut by 11 bases and J by 2 bases, with 18 bases left in between. From germline, CDR1 is ENHRY and CDR2 SYGVKD. The length of the CDR3 is 14 residues. In DNA, the CDR3 is TGTGCCTCAAAAGAACGAGGGGGTAACACTGAAGCTTTCTTT. Residues: CASKERGGNTEAFF.

This clone has a single count. The chain employs TRBV5-5 and TRBJ1-2; 11 bases agree with TRBD1. CDR1 and CDR2 (germline): SGHKS, YYEKEE (reference sequence). The junction had 12 bases not matched to a gene; V was cut back by 2 bases and J by 0 bases. This CDR3 has 19 residues. Here the CDR3 DNA reads TGTGCCAGCAGCTTTTTAAACCCCGGGACAGGGGGTGCTAACTATGGCTACACCTTC. It specifies CASSFLNPGTGGANYGYTF.

Details on this clone: One junction end does not reproduce the germline sequence, and a read error may be involved. The chain joins TRBV9 to TRBJ2-2, with D tentatively TRBD2 (5 bases). CDR1 is SGDLS and CDR2 is YYNGEE in the germline V gene. The CDR3 contains 15 residues. This CDR3 is CASSPWTGNSGELFF. CDR3 DNA sequence: TGTGCCAGCAGCCCATGGACGGGGAACTCCGGGGAGCTGTTTTTT.

The rearrangement links TRBV6-2 or TRBV6-3 to TRBJ2-2; perhaps TRBD2 as D (5 bases). CDR1 is MNHEY and CDR2 is SVGEGT in the germline V gene. This CDR3 comprises 13 residues. The V end lost 1 base, the J end lost 10 bases, and 10 bases lay between the germline ends. CDR3 DNA sequence: TGTGCCAGCAGTTACTATGGGAGAGAGGAGCTGTTTTTT. Translation: CASSYYGREELFF.

There are a few counts of this clone. The gene calls are TRBV18 and TRBJ1-4; the D is unclear. This CDR3 has 14 residues. CDR1 and CDR2 from the germline V gene are KGHSH and LQKENI. V lost 0 bases and J 4 bases, leaving 6 bases between the germline ends. CDR3 amino acids: CASSPPAGNEKLFF. The CDR3 DNA sequence: TGTGCCAGCTCACCACCTGCCGGTAATGAAAAACTGTTTTTT. The full variable domain, its missing parts supplied by reference TRBV18 and TRBJ1-4, is NAGVMQNPRHLVRRRGQEARLRCSPMKGHSHVYWYRQLPEEGLKFMVYLQKENIIDESGMPKERFSAEFPKEGPSILRIQQVVRGDSAAYFCASSPPAGNEKLFFGSGTQLSVL.

This rearrangement joins TRBV11-3 to TRBJ1-6, with 8 bases lining up with TRBD1. Germline V lookup: CDR1 SGHNT, CDR2 YENEEA. V trimming: 2 bases; J trimming: 7 bases; junction bases outside the gene matches: 1. CDR3 size: 14 residues. The CDR3 here is CASSLRTGNSPLHF. The CDR3 DNA is TGTGCCAGCAGCTTAAGGACAGGGAATTCACCCCTCCACTTT.

The J gene is TRBJ1-6, the V gene TRBV12-3 or TRBV12-4; possible D gene TRBD1, 6 bases. The CDR3 totals 13 residues. V was trimmed by 3 bases and J by 10 bases, leaving 10 bases between them. The DNA of the CDR3 is TGTGCCAGCAGTTTGGGGGCAGCCTCACCCCTCCACTTT. It specifies CASSLGAASPLHF.